Each of the 19 T cell receptor beta chains below was sequenced from the same sample in a study of PD-1 blockade in classical Hodgkin lymphoma. TCRdb's table, derived via immunoSEQ multiplex PCR, lists solely in-frame clones and lacks some. Here the sample spans fewer than 35,000 clones, more than 85% being singletons. Regarding time point: cycle 4 day 1 (C4D1), after less than 7 weeks of nivolumab. Relapse was seen in all patients after autologous stem cell transplantation, and brentuximab vedotin exposure was variable. The CD4+ T cells used were purified from thawed PBMCs through magnetic negative selection. Sequencing used CD4+ T cells from blood, obtained before the fourth cycle of nivolumab. The receptors originated from a human donor with classical Hodgkin lymphoma.

The chain recombines TRBV11-2 with TRBJ2-1; TRBD2 matches 14 bases. CDR1 SGHAT and CDR2 FQNNGV come from the germline V gene. The CDR3 spans 16 residues. V shed 4 bases, J shed 5 bases, and the junction held 4 bases outside the gene matches. The CDR3 protein is CASSYPGLAGDNEQFF. DNA for the CDR3: TGTGCCAGCAGCTATCCGGGACTAGCGGGGGACAATGAGCAGTTCTTC. The entire variable domain, with the rest obtained from reference TRBV11-2 and TRBJ2-1, is as follows: EAGVAQSPRYKIIEKRQSVAFWCNPISGHATLYWYQQILGQGPKLLIQFQNNGVVDDSQLPKDRFSAERLKGVDSTLKIQPAKLEDSAVYLCASSYPGLAGDNEQFFGPGTRLTVL.

As concerns this clone: The identical CDR3 is also encoded by other nucleotide sequences in the sample. This sequence joins TRBV7-9 and TRBJ1-5; TRBD1 might be the D (6 bases). This CDR3 has 13 amino acids. Trimming took 3 bases from V and 5 from J, leaving 8 bases between them. Germline values: CDR1 SEHNR, CDR2 FQNEAQ (reference sequence). CDR3 sequence reads: CASSLSGDQPQHF. The CDR3 DNA reads TGTGCCAGCAGCTTGTCAGGGGATCAGCCCCAGCATTTT.

The chain uses TRBV5-1 and TRBJ2-1, with 11 bases lining up with TRBD2. The CDR3 loop spans 15 amino acids. Germline trimming cut 4 bases from V and 6 bases from J; bases unmatched to any gene: 6. The germline gives CDR1 SGHRS, CDR2 YFSETQ. DNA of the CDR3: TGCGCCAGCAGCCCGGCGGGGACTAGCGGCAATGAGCAGTTCTTC. This sequence encodes CASSPAGTSGNEQFF.

The rearrangement uses TRBV20-1 and TRBJ1-2; possibly TRBD1 for D (6 bases). The V gene's germline CDR1 is DFQATT and CDR2 SNEGSKA (reference sequence). Trimming shortened V by 4 bases and J by 8 bases, and 8 bases separated the two germline ends. The length of the CDR3 is 10 residues. This CDR3 reads CSAIGGGYTF. DNA of the CDR3: TGCAGTGCTATAGGGGGGGGCTACACCTTC.

As concerns this clone: The same CDR3 can be traced to other DNA sequences in this sample. The chain has TRBV7-2 and TRBJ1-2, with 7 nucleotides matching TRBD1. The junction had 2 bases not matched to a gene; V was cut back by 2 bases and J by 2 bases. Germline V lookup: CDR1 SGHTA, CDR2 FQGNSA. The CDR3 has 14 residues. The CDR3 sequence is CASSLMGQNYGYTF. The DNA for the CDR3 is TGTGCCAGCAGCTTAATGGGACAGAACTATGGCTACACCTTC.

The chain joins TRBV28 to TRBJ2-3; D ambiguous. Per germline, CDR1 MDHEN and CDR2 SYDVKM. CDR3 size: 14 residues. With 5 bases removed from V and 0 bases from J, the gap between germline ends came to 9 bases. CDR3 nucleotide sequence: TGTGCCAGCAGTAACAAGGCTAGCACAGATACGCAGTATTTT. Protein sequence: CASSNKASTDTQYF. Full variable domain (remainder filled in from reference TRBV28 and TRBJ2-3): DVKVTQSSRYLVKRTGEKVFLECVQDMDHENMFWYRQDPGLGLRLIYFSYDVKMKEKGDIPEGYSVSREKKERFSLILESASTNQTSMYLCASSNKASTDTQYFGPGTRLTVL.

This clone was recorded a few times. This chain links TRBV11-2 with TRBJ1-1; possibly TRBD1 for D (6 bases). Trimming removed 3 bases from V and 1 base from J, with 9 bases in between. This CDR3 has 14 amino acids. CDR1 and CDR2 (germline): SGHAT, FQNNGV. Here the CDR3 reads CASSFAGANTEAFF. The CDR3 region has the DNA TGTGCCAGCAGCTTTGCAGGGGCGAACACTGAAGCTTTCTTT.

The genes are TRBV7-3 and TRBJ2-1; TRBD2 aligns across 7 bases. Trimming took 0 bases from V and 7 from J; bases not matched to a gene: 6. Looked up from germline, CDR1 is SGHTA and CDR2 is FQGTGA. CDR3 length: 15 amino acids. DNA for the CDR3: TGTGCCAGCAGCTTAACGAAGGGAGGGAGGAATGAGCAGTTCTTC. This gives the protein CASSLTKGGRNEQFF. Full variable domain (remainder filled in from reference TRBV7-3 and TRBJ2-1): GAGVSQTPSNKVTEKGKYVELRCDPISGHTALYWYRQSLGQGPEFLIYFQGTGAADDSGLPNDRFFAVRPEGSVSTLKIQRTERGDSAVYLCASSLTKGGRNEQFFGPGTRLTVL.

The chain links TRBV18 to TRBJ2-2; a possible D gene is TRBD2 (5 bases). V lost 0 bases, J lost 2 bases, and 10 bases lay in between. This CDR3 has 16 residues. The V gene's germline CDR1 is KGHSH and CDR2 LQKENI. CDR3 amino acids: CASSPPRGSNTGELFF. CDR3 coding DNA: TGTGCCAGCTCACCACCGAGAGGGAGCAACACCGGGGAGCTGTTTTTT.

The V call is TRBV29-1, the J call TRBJ1-2, with 10 nucleotides matching TRBD1. V gave up 6 bases and J gave up 3 bases; unmatched junction bases: 10. The CDR3 length is 15 residues. The germline V gene has CDR1 SQVTM and CDR2 ANQGSEA. CDR3 protein: CSVARTGGGYYGYTF. Written as DNA, the CDR3 is TGCAGCGTCGCCCGGACAGGGGGAGGGTACTATGGCTACACCTTC.

This chain joins TRBV4-1 and TRBJ2-7, with D uncertain. From germline, CDR1 is MGHRA and CDR2 YSYEKL. The CDR3 consists of 14 residues. The V and J ends lost 0 bases and 1 base respectively, with 7 bases between them. CDR3 DNA: TGCGCCAGCAGCCAAGAAGCCGCATCCTACGAGCAGTACTTC. Translated, it gives CASSQEAASYEQYF.

The chain carries TRBV7-2 and TRBJ2-4; 7 nucleotides agree with TRBD1. The CDR3 runs 15 residues. Germline assignment: CDR1 SGHTA and CDR2 FQGNSA. V gave up 5 bases and J gave up 0 bases; unmatched junction bases: 4. DNA for the CDR3: TGTGCCAGCAGCCCACGACAGGGAGCCAAAAACATTCAGTACTTC. It encodes CASSPRQGAKNIQYF.

V is TRBV28 and J is TRBJ1-4; perhaps TRBD1 as D (5 bases). Germline CDR1 and CDR2: MDHEN and SYDVKM. The CDR3 has 13 residues. Trimming took 5 bases from V and 16 from J, leaving 20 bases between them. The CDR3 region has the DNA TGTGCCAGCAGTCCCTCCGGGGCAACCTCGGGGTTTTTT. This sequence encodes CASSPSGATSGFF.

This clone has a single count. The V gene is TRBV28, the J gene TRBJ2-7; D unresolved. CDR1 is MDHEN and CDR2 is SYDVKM in the germline V gene. Trimming cost V 2 bases and J 1 base, with 15 bases left between them. CDR3 length: 16 amino acids. The CDR3 DNA reads as TGTGCCAGCAGTTTACGTTATGCAGTAGTATCCTACGAGCAGTACTTC. Its protein is CASSLRYAVVSYEQYF. The whole variable domain, remainder taken from reference TRBV28 and TRBJ2-7, is DVKVTQSSRYLVKRTGEKVFLECVQDMDHENMFWYRQDPGLGLRLIYFSYDVKMKEKGDIPEGYSVSREKKERFSLILESASTNQTSMYLCASSLRYAVVSYEQYFGPGTRLTVT.

This clone was seen a handful of times. The chain is built from TRBV28 and TRBJ1-6; 8 nucleotides agree with TRBD1. The germline V gene encodes CDR1 MDHEN and CDR2 SYDVKM. The CDR3 length is 15 residues. Trimming took 5 bases from V and 14 from J; bases not matched to a gene: 14. The CDR3 protein is CASSTPGTGLPSLHF. The CDR3 nucleotides are TGTGCCAGCAGTACTCCCGGGACAGGCCTCCCCTCCCTCCACTTT.

This clone was seen a handful of times. This chain connects TRBV6-6 to TRBJ1-4; no reliable D call. Germline loops: CDR1 MNHNY, CDR2 SVGAGI (reference sequence). This CDR3 contains 15 residues. V was trimmed by 0 bases and J by 1 base, leaving 6 bases between them. CDR3 in amino acids: CASSYSSGTNEKLFF. CDR3 nucleotides: TGTGCCAGCAGTTACTCGAGTGGAACTAATGAAAAACTGTTTTTT.

The rearrangement uses TRBV7-8 and TRBJ2-6; tentative D call: TRBD2 (6 bases). Trimming took off 2 bases at V and 0 bases at J, with 8 bases between the two ends. There are 16 residues in the CDR3. Germline V gives CDR1 SGHVS, CDR2 FQNEAQ. The DNA for the CDR3 is TGTGCCAGCAGCTTACGGGAGAGCTCTGGGGCCAACGTCCTGACTTTC. This translates into CASSLRESSGANVLTF.

This rearrangement joins TRBV10-3 to TRBJ2-7; the match to TRBD1 covers 8 bases. Trimming at V came to 0 bases and at J to 6 bases, leaving 1 base not matched to a gene. The CDR3 spans 13 residues. Germline CDR1 ENHRY, CDR2 SYGVKD. The CDR3 region is CAISESDRAEQYF. The CDR3 nucleotides read TGTGCCATCAGTGAGTCGGACAGGGCCGAGCAGTACTTC.

The count of this clone is one. The CDR3 is CASSEGFEADAFF. For the CDR3, the DNA is TGTGCCAGCAGTGAGGGTTTTGAGGCAGATGCTTTCTTT. The J gene is TRBJ1-1, the V gene TRBV2; D unclear. V was pared by 3 bases and J by 11 bases, with 16 bases between. The CDR3 sequence is 13 residues long. The V gene's germline CDR1 is SNHLY and CDR2 FYNNEI. Filled out from reference TRBV2 and TRBJ1-1, the complete variable domain reads EPEVTQTPSHQVTQMGQEVILRCVPISNHLYFYWYRQILGQKVEFLVSFYNNEISEKSEIFDDQFSVERPDGSNFTLKIRSTKLEDSAMYFCASSEGFEADAFFGQGTRLTVV.